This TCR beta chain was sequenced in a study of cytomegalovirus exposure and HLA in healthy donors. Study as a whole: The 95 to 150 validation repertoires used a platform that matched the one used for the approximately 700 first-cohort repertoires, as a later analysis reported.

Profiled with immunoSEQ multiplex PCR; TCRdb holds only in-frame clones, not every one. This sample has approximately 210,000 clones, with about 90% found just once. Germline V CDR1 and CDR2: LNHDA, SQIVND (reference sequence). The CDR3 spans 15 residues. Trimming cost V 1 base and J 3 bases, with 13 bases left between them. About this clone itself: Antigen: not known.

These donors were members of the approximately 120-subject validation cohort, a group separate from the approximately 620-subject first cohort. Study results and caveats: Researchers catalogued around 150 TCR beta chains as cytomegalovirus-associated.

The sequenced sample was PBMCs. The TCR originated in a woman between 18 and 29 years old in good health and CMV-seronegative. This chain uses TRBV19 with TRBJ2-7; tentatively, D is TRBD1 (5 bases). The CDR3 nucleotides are TGTGCCAGTAGTATAGTGGCAGGGAACCTCTACGAGCAGTACTTC. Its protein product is CASSIVAGNLYEQYF.